This is a list of T cell receptor beta chains from one sample in a study of Graves' ophthalmopathy and Graves' hyperthyroidism. From the multiplex PCR reads, TCRdb called clonotypes with MiXCR, one entry per CDR3 protein. The table shows more than 300,000 distinct CDR3 sequences, with approximately 18% occurring only once. Sequenced material: peripheral blood. All receptors derive from an adult woman with stable Graves' hyperthyroidism. CDR3s include the opening cysteine and the closing phenylalanine or tryptophan. The order of the fields is clone size, V gene, D gene, J gene, CDR3 protein, CDR3 DNA. A D gene is named only where the DNA matches it firmly. Some rows mark clone size as missing; the rest say once, few, many or name a class of expanded clone.

many	TRBV29-1	.	TRBJ1-2	CSVDTLYGYTF	TGCAGCGTTGACACACTGTATGGCTACACCTTC
many	TRBV20-1	.	TRBJ2-5	CSASHNRETQYF	TGCAGTGCTAGTCACAATAGGGAGACCCAGTACTTC
many	TRBV10-3	.	TRBJ2-7	CAISLGHTYEQYF	TGTGCCATCAGCCTGGGACATACCTACGAGCAGTACTTC
many	TRBV6-4	TRBD1	TRBJ1-1	CASSPPQGARLKTEAFF	TGTGCCAGCAGTCCGCCACAGGGGGCCCGTTTGAAAACTGAAGCTTTCTTT
.	TRBV19	.	TRBJ1-1	CASSISVDEDTEAFF	TGTGCCAGTAGTATATCGGTGGACGAAGACACTGAAGCTTTCTTT
few	TRBV27	.	TRBJ2-4	CASRTQGGGIQYF	TGTGCCAGCAGGACGCAGGGAGGCGGCATTCAGTACTTC
.	TRBV30	.	TRBJ2-2	CAWNLGANTGELFF	TGTGCCTGGAATTTGGGGGCTAACACCGGGGAGCTGTTTTTT
many	TRBV12-3/TRBV12-4	.	TRBJ1-1	CASTQTGGVTEAFF	TGTGCCAGCACCCAGACAGGTGGTGTCACTGAAGCTTTCTTT
many	TRBV12-3/TRBV12-4	.	TRBJ2-7	CASSFSDYAVEQYF	TGTGCCAGCAGTTTTTCGGACTATGCGGTCGAGCAGTACTTC
many	TRBV7-2	.	TRBJ1-3	CASSISGASGNTIYF	TGTGCCAGCAGCATTTCAGGGGCCTCTGGAAACACCATATATTTT
many	TRBV11-2	TRBD1	TRBJ1-1	CASSFTQGVEAFF	TGTGCCAGCAGCTTTACACAGGGGGTTGAAGCTTTCTTT
many	TRBV5-1	.	TRBJ1-1	CASSWTDGSNTEAFF	TGCGCCAGCAGCTGGACTGACGGATCGAACACTGAAGCTTTCTTT
many	TRBV12-3/TRBV12-4	.	TRBJ1-1	CASSQTPGRTNTEAFF	TGTGCCAGCAGTCAAACGCCGGGACGGACGAACACTGAAGCTTTCTTT
many	TRBV30	.	TRBJ1-1	CACLRKRVNTEAFF	TGTGCCTGCCTTCGAAAGAGGGTGAACACTGAAGCTTTCTTT
many	TRBV5-1	.	TRBJ2-7	CASSQPEGAGSYEQYF	TGCGCCAGCAGCCAACCGGAGGGGGCTGGCTCCTATGAGCAGTACTTC
many	TRBV25-1	.	TRBJ2-2	CASSESNRPNTGELFF	TGTGCCAGCAGTGAATCGAACAGACCGAACACCGGGGAGCTGTTTTTT
.	TRBV12-3/TRBV12-4	.	TRBJ1-3	CASSPPGSANTIYF	TGTGCCAGCAGTCCGCCCGGGTCCGCAAACACCATATATTTT
few	TRBV6-5	.	TRBJ1-1	CASRSIEAFF	TGTGCCAGCAGAAGTATTGAAGCTTTCTTT
many	TRBV10-3	.	TRBJ1-2	CATHTRTENYGYTF	TGTGCCACGCACACAAGGACAGAGAACTATGGCTACACCTTC
many	TRBV12-3/TRBV12-4	.	TRBJ2-7	CASSLFLTDYYEQYF	TGTGCCAGCAGTTTATTTTTAACGGACTACTACGAGCAGTACTTC
many	TRBV6-1	.	TRBJ1-2	CASSLGGGEGTNYGYTF	TGTGCCAGCAGTCTTGGCGGTGGGGAGGGGACTAACTATGGCTACACCTTC
many	TRBV5-1	TRBD1	TRBJ2-5	CASSLATGTQETQYF	TGCGCCAGCAGCTTGGCGACAGGGACCCAAGAGACCCAGTACTTC
many	TRBV6-2/TRBV6-3	TRBD2	TRBJ2-7	CASTPGASGRSPLYEQYF	TGTGCCAGCACACCCGGTGCTAGCGGGAGAAGCCCTCTCTACGAGCAGTACTTC
many	TRBV4-1	TRBD2	TRBJ2-5	CASRDFSGRAGETQYF	TGCGCCAGCAGGGACTTTAGCGGGAGGGCCGGAGAGACCCAGTACTTC
many	TRBV2	TRBD1	TRBJ2-3	CASSGVGQTTDTQYF	TGTGCCAGCAGTGGGGTGGGACAGACCACAGATACGCAGTATTTT
many	TRBV28	.	TRBJ2-5	CASSPILTMETQYF	TGTGCCAGCAGTCCCATTTTAACGATGGAGACCCAGTACTTC